The 29 T cell receptor beta chains below all came from one sample that was sequenced in a study of T cells in Graves' hyperthyroidism and ophthalmopathy. Regions amplified from RNA transcripts were the TCR beta CDR3 regions. HTBI primers drove first-round RT-PCR of the TCR CDR3. TCRdb reprocessed the multiplex PCR reads with MiXCR, giving one entry per CDR3 protein. The sample consists of about 360,000 distinct CDR3 sequences, around 14% of them appearing once. The sequenced sample was blood. The receptors come from a young woman with Graves' hyperthyroidism.

The sample holds many counts of this clonotype. The chain has TRBV20-1 and TRBJ2-5, with 9 positions matching TRBD2. The CDR3 loop spans 16 amino acids. Germline trimming cut 3 bases from V and 4 bases from J; bases unmatched to any gene: 12. Germline V gives CDR1 DFQATT, CDR2 SNEGSKA (reference sequence). In DNA, the CDR3 is TGCAGTGCTAGGCCCCTTAGCGGGGGAAAGGGAGAGACCCAGTACTTC. Its translation is CSARPLSGGKGETQYF.

This clonotype has a handful of counts. J is TRBJ2-1 and V is TRBV6-5, with D possibly being TRBD1 (5 bases). The CDR3 runs to 14 residues. The germline V gene encodes CDR1 MNHEY and CDR2 SVGAGI. V was cut by 2 bases and J by 6 bases, with 11 bases left in between. The CDR3: CASSYGVQGNEQFF. CDR3 in DNA: TGTGCCAGCAGTTACGGTGTTCAGGGCAATGAGCAGTTCTTC.

The chain carries TRBV5-1 and TRBJ1-6, with D perhaps matching TRBD1 (6 bases). Germline V gene data show CDR1 as SGHRS and CDR2 as YFSETQ. V was trimmed by 2 bases and J by 0 bases, leaving 12 bases between them. The CDR3 runs to 17 residues. The CDR3 DNA reads as TGCGCCAGCAGCTTCGACAGGCTCCGCTCCTATAATTCACCCCTCCACTTT. Amino acids: CASSFDRLRSYNSPLHF.

This chain joins TRBV6-5 and TRBJ1-4; 7 nucleotides line up with TRBD1. In germline, CDR1 is MNHEY, CDR2 SVGAGI. This CDR3 is 16 amino acids long. Losses at the gene ends were 1 base for V and 7 bases for J; bases not matched to a gene: 9. This CDR3 reads CASSYFGTVWAEKLFF. The CDR3 coding sequence is TGTGCCAGCAGTTACTTCGGGACAGTGTGGGCTGAAAAACTGTTTTTT.

This chain connects TRBV19 to TRBJ1-2, with 7 positions matching TRBD1. The V and J ends lost 4 bases and 0 bases, in that order; junction bases with no gene match: 8. This CDR3 region has 16 residues. Germline V gene data show CDR1 as LNHDA and CDR2 as SQIVND (reference sequence). The CDR3 region is CASSTAGQAPNYGYTF. In DNA, the CDR3 is TGTGCCAGTAGTACCGCCGGACAGGCCCCTAACTATGGCTACACCTTC.

This clonotype has at least ten counts. The chain is built from TRBV11-2 and TRBJ2-3; a weak D match, TRBD2 (6 bases). The V and J ends lost 5 bases and 5 bases respectively, with 17 bases between them. CDR3 length equals 15 residues. Germline V CDR1 and CDR2: SGHAT, FQNNGV. The CDR3 nucleotides are TGTGCCAGCAGCCCTCGGACGGGGGTGCAAGATACGCAGTATTTT. It specifies CASSPRTGVQDTQYF.

This clonotype has a count of ten or more. V and J are TRBV20-1 and TRBJ2-7; 8 positions match TRBD1. Germline lookup yields CDR1 DFQATT and CDR2 SNEGSKA (reference sequence). Losses at the gene ends were 3 bases for V and 4 bases for J; bases not matched to a gene: 8. The CDR3 contains 14 residues. The CDR3 reads CSASADRGRYEQYF. DNA for the CDR3: TGCAGTGCTAGTGCTGACAGGGGCAGGTACGAGCAGTACTTC.

This clonotype was observed many times. This chain joins TRBV25-1 and TRBJ2-2; D may match TRBD1 or TRBD2 (6 bases each). V lost 1 base and J 6 bases, leaving 18 bases between the germline ends. The CDR3 spans 17 residues. Germline V gene data show CDR1 as MGHDK and CDR2 as SYGVNS. Here the CDR3 reads CASSELREQGGSGELFF. In DNA, the CDR3 is TGTGCCAGCAGTGAATTGAGAGAACAGGGAGGATCCGGGGAGCTGTTTTTT.

This clonotype was counted at least ten times. The chain has TRBV7-2 and TRBJ2-7; 7 nucleotides match TRBD1. Germline values: CDR1 SGHTA, CDR2 FQGNSA. J gave up 2 bases and V 4 bases, and 11 bases lay outside the gene matches. The CDR3 is made up of 16 amino acids. The CDR3 region has the DNA TGTGCCAGCAGCTCACAACAGACAGGGTCAGCCTACGAGCAGTACTTC. This translates into CASSSQQTGSAYEQYF.

The V and J genes are TRBV9 and TRBJ1-6; 10 positions agree with TRBD1. CDR3 length equals 15 residues. Unmatched junction bases numbered 8, after V lost 4 bases and J lost 10 bases. From germline, CDR1 is SGDLS and CDR2 YYNGEE. The CDR3, as DNA: TGTGCCAGCAGCCCATCCGGGACAGGGGTATCACCCCTCCACTTT. Residues: CASSPSGTGVSPLHF.

Of note for this clonotype: A read error is possible here, since a much larger clone lies one base away. The chain joins TRBV3-1 to TRBJ2-1; no definite D call. Trimming removed 6 bases at V and 3 bases at J, with 9 bases between. The CDR3 runs to 13 residues. Germline values: CDR1 LGHDT, CDR2 YNNKEL (reference sequence). DNA for the CDR3: TGTGCCAGCAGTCGAGACTTCTACAATGAGCAGTTCTTC. The encoded protein is CASSRDFYNEQFF.

This clonotype was observed at least ten times. This chain joins TRBV7-2 and TRBJ2-3; D not resolved. Looked up from germline, CDR1 is SGHTA and CDR2 is FQGNSA. V lost 3 bases, J lost 1 base, and 2 bases lay in between. This CDR3 comprises 12 residues. DNA for the CDR3: TGTGCCAGCAGCTTTGGCACAGATACGCAGTATTTT. It encodes CASSFGTDTQYF.

This clonotype was seen ten or more times. V is TRBV11-2 and J is TRBJ2-1; a possible D gene is TRBD2 (6 bases). The CDR3 is 14 amino acids. V shed 5 bases and J shed 9 bases, with 17 bases lying between them. Germline assignment: CDR1 SGHAT and CDR2 FQNNGV. The CDR3 reads CASSAGLRRGEQFF. Written as DNA, the CDR3 is TGTGCCAGCAGCGCGGGACTTCGCCGGGGTGAGCAGTTCTTC.

This clonotype was picked up one time. Since a much larger clone is just one base distant, this may be a read error. V and J are TRBV6-1 and TRBJ2-7, with 9 bases identical to TRBD1. The CDR3 is 15 amino acids. Germline V gene sequence: CDR1 MNHNS, CDR2 SASEGT. With 1 base clipped from V and 2 bases from J, the junction kept 3 bases outside the gene matches. The CDR3 reads CASSEVTGGTYEQYV. The CDR3 nucleotides read TGTGCCAGCAGTGAAGTGACAGGGGGGACCTACGAGCAGTACGTC.

The sample holds many counts of this clonotype. CDR3 in amino acids: CASSSRGPLYEQYF. In nucleotides, the CDR3 is TGTGCCAGCAGTTCCCGGGGGCCACTTTACGAGCAGTACTTC. The chain links TRBV28 to TRBJ2-7; either TRBD1 or TRBD2 may fit D (6 bases each). CDR1 and CDR2 (germline): MDHEN, SYDVKM. V was pared by 4 bases and J by 4 bases, with 14 bases between. The CDR3 length is 14 residues.

This clonotype was detected ten times or more. The chain carries TRBV28 and TRBJ1-1; D possibly corresponds to TRBD1 (5 bases). V was pared by 8 bases and J by 3 bases, with 10 bases between. CDR3 length: 12 amino acids. Germline lookup yields CDR1 MDHEN and CDR2 SYDVKM. The CDR3 sequence is CASGTTDTEAFF. CDR3 in DNA: TGTGCCAGCGGAACGACAGACACTGAAGCTTTCTTT.

As to this clonotype: A read error may be the cause here, since a much bigger clone is one base away. The chain joins TRBV5-1 to TRBJ2-7; the D gene could be TRBD1 or TRBD2 (7 bases each). This CDR3 contains 17 residues. Germline V gene lookup returns CDR1 SGHRS and CDR2 YFSETQ. CDR3 sequence reads: CAGSLEGGGDYSYEQYF. CDR3 nucleotide sequence: TGCGCCGGCAGCTTGGAGGGAGGGGGCGATTACTCCTACGAGCAGTACTTC.

This clonotype was found many times. The rearrangement joins TRBV18 to TRBJ2-3; D gene unclear. V dropped 1 base and J dropped 1 base, with 6 bases sitting between them. Germline V lookup: CDR1 KGHSH, CDR2 LQKENI. This CDR3 has 14 residues. DNA of the CDR3: TGTGCCAGCTCACCACGACTTGGCACAGATACGCAGTATTTT. Its translation is CASSPRLGTDTQYF.

This clonotype was counted ten times or more. The chain couples TRBV6-1 to TRBJ1-1; 10 bases agree with TRBD1. J gave up 5 bases and V 7 bases, and 13 bases lay outside the gene matches. This CDR3 is built from 16 residues. Germline V gives CDR1 MNHNS, CDR2 SASEGT. The CDR3 here is CASKDFGQGQGTEAFF. CDR3 in DNA: TGTGCCAGCAAGGATTTTGGCCAGGGACAGGGGACTGAAGCTTTCTTT.

The V and J genes are TRBV10-3 and TRBJ2-3; D remains ambiguous. Germline V gives CDR1 ENHRY, CDR2 SYGVKD. The CDR3 has 13 amino acids. V lost 8 bases and J lost 2, with 11 bases in between. CDR3 nucleotides: TGTGCCATCGGGGTTGAGCCCACAGATACGCAGTATTTT. This gives the protein CAIGVEPTDTQYF.

This clonotype was counted many times. V is TRBV2 and J is TRBJ2-1; weak D call: TRBD2 (5 bases). Germline V gene sequence: CDR1 SNHLY, CDR2 FYNNEI. V lost 8 bases to trimming and J lost 2 bases, with 13 bases between them. The CDR3 is 14 residues long. The CDR3 region has the DNA TGTGCCAGCTTTCGGGGTATTCCCTACAATGAGCAGTTCTTC. Translation gives CASFRGIPYNEQFF.

This clonotype came up many times. The V and J genes are TRBV11-2 and TRBJ2-1; TRBD2 is a possible D gene (6 bases). CDR3 length: 14 amino acids. Trimming shortened V by 5 bases and J by 8 bases, and 16 bases separated the two germline ends. Germline V lookup: CDR1 SGHAT, CDR2 FQNNGV. The CDR3 loop reads CASSLSGIRDEQFF. The CDR3 DNA sequence: TGTGCCAGCAGCCTTAGCGGAATTAGGGATGAGCAGTTCTTC.

This clonotype has a count of ten or more. The rearrangement uses TRBV18 and TRBJ1-1; TRBD1 aligns across 9 bases. Looked up from germline, CDR1 is KGHSH and CDR2 is LQKENI. This CDR3 is built from 14 residues. V was clipped by 1 base and J by 4 bases; unmatched bases: 1. The CDR3, as DNA: TGTGCCAGCTCACCACAGGGACAGGGCACTGAAGCTTTCTTT. Its translation is CASSPQGQGTEAFF.

This clonotype has only a few counts. This sequence joins TRBV5-6 and TRBJ2-1, with D possibly matching TRBD2 (5 bases). V dropped 1 base and J dropped 1 base, with 15 bases sitting between them. The CDR3 sequence is 17 residues long. The germline V gene has CDR1 SGHDT and CDR2 YYEEEE. CDR3 protein: CASSLTVSGASYNEQFF. The DNA for the CDR3 is TGTGCCAGCAGCTTGACCGTCAGCGGCGCATCCTACAATGAGCAGTTCTTC.

This clonotype was observed at least ten times. The chain uses TRBV6-5 and TRBJ2-2; a weak D match, TRBD1 (5 bases). The CDR3 runs to 16 residues. Germline V lookup: CDR1 MNHEY, CDR2 SVGAGI. The germline V and J ends were trimmed by 0 bases and 3 bases, with 11 bases remaining between them. For the CDR3, the DNA is TGTGCCAGCAGTTACTCAACCCAAGGGGACACCGGGGAGCTGTTTTTT. It encodes CASSYSTQGDTGELFF.

This clonotype was observed many times. The chain joins TRBV18 to TRBJ1-3; maybe TRBD1 (5 bases). The germline gives CDR1 KGHSH, CDR2 LQKENI. CDR3 length equals 17 residues. Trimming pared 2 bases from V and 0 bases from J, leaving 14 bases between. The CDR3 DNA is TGTGCCAGCTCACCATTTCCGAGCGGGACCTCTGGAAACACCATATATTTT. Translating it yields CASSPFPSGTSGNTIYF.

Comment on this clonotype: A single base separates this from a much larger clone, so it may be a read error. CDR3 region: CASSSDIGPLDTEAFF. CDR3 coding DNA: TGTGCCAGCAGTTCGGACATAGGACCGTTGGACACTGAAGCTTTCTTT. This chain uses TRBV6-1 with TRBJ1-1; tentatively, D is TRBD1 (5 bases). Germline V CDR1 and CDR2: MNHNS, SASEGT. With 5 bases removed from V and 3 bases from J, the gap between germline ends came to 19 bases. This CDR3 has 16 residues.

This clonotype was counted many times. The chain has TRBV7-9 and TRBJ1-5; D might be TRBD1 (5 bases). Germline assignment: CDR1 SEHNR and CDR2 FQNEAQ (reference sequence). V was cut by 1 base and J by 6 bases, with 7 bases left in between. The CDR3 contains 13 residues. The CDR3: CASSLVGGQPQHF. The CDR3 DNA sequence: TGTGCCAGCAGCTTAGTTGGGGGTCAGCCCCAGCATTTT.

A few counts support this clonotype. V is TRBV6-2 or TRBV6-3 and J is TRBJ2-1; 8 bases map to TRBD2. J gave up 4 bases and V 6 bases, and 5 bases lay outside the gene matches. CDR3 length: 14 amino acids. Germline CDR1 is MNHEY and CDR2 is SVGEGT. The CDR3 DNA reads TGTGCCAGCAGGCTAGCGGGTTTTTACAATGAGCAGTTCTTC. Its translation: CASRLAGFYNEQFF.